This TCR beta chain was sequenced for a study of human T cells and chemical hapten exposure. Study-level results: Donors, who had alopecia, may show an immune response that differs from healthy people's. No alteration of TCRs above 1 in 1000 frequency was seen with DPC sensitization.

What the library attached to individual cDNA molecules were unique molecular identifiers. TCRdb re-derived calls from the RACE reads in MiXCR, one entry per CDR3 protein. Here the sample spans some 350,000 distinct CDR3 sequences, around 7% being singletons. In the case of this clonotype: What it binds is not known.

The CDR3 covers 15 residues. Germline loops: CDR1 MNHEY, CDR2 SVGAGI. V was shortened by 6 bases and J by 4 bases, with 18 bases between the two germline ends. Specified time point: patch test 1, 2 weeks after DPC sensitization. Indicated treatment: therapeutic diphenylcyclopropenone sensitization with weekly scalp DPC. Specimen: whole blood, collected in connection with sensitization to the hapten diphenylcyclopropenone (DPC). The clonotype originates from a woman aged 18-29 years with alopecia areata. Some clones in this sample may be carry-over from other donors' samples. The V and J genes are TRBV6-5 and TRBJ1-2; D not certain. The CDR3 loop reads CASRDTKTGSYGYTF. Here the CDR3 DNA reads TGTGCCAGCAGGGATACAAAGACTGGGAGCTATGGCTACACCTTC.